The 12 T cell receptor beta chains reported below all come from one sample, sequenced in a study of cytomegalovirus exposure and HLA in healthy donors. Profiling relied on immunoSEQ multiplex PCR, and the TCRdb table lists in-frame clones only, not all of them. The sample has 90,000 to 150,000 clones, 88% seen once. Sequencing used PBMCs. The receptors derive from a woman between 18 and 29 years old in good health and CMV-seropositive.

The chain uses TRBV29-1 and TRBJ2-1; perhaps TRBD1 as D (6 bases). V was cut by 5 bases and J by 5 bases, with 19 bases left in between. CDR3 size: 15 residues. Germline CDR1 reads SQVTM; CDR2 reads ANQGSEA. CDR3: CSVPWASGVDNEQFF. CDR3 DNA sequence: TGCAGCGTTCCCTGGGCCTCAGGGGTTGACAATGAGCAGTTCTTC.

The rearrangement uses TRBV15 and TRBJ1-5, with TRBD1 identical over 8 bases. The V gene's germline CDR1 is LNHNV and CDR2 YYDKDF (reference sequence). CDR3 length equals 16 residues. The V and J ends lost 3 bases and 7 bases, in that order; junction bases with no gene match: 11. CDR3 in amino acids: CATSRAYQGADQPQHF. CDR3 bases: TGTGCCACCAGCAGGGCGTACCAGGGGGCGGACCAGCCCCAGCATTTT. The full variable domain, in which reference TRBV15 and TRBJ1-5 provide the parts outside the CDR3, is DAMVIQNPRYQVTQFGKPVTLSCSQTLNHNVMYWYQQKSSQAPKLLFHYYDKDFNNEADTPDNFQSRRPNTSFCFLDIRSPGLGDTAMYLCATSRAYQGADQPQHFGDGTRLSIL.

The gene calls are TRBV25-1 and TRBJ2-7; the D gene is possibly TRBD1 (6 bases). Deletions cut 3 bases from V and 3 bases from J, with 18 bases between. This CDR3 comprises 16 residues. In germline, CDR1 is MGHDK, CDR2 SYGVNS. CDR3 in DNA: TGTGCCAGCAGTGACTTCGTAGGGGGACGGAGCTACGAGCAGTACTTC. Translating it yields CASSDFVGGRSYEQYF.

The CDR3 protein is CASSLEPSSYNEQFF. The CDR3 coding sequence is TGTGCCAGCAGCTTGGAGCCGAGCTCCTACAATGAGCAGTTCTTC. The V and J genes are TRBV5-4 and TRBJ2-1; no firm D call. Trimming removed 0 bases from V and 0 bases from J, with 7 bases in between. CDR3 size: 15 residues. The V gene's germline CDR1 is SGHNT and CDR2 YYREEE (reference sequence).

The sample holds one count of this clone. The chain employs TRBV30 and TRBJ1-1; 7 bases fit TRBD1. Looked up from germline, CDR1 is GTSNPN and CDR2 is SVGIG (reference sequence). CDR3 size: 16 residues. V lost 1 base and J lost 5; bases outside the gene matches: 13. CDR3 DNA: TGTGCCTGGAGTGGAGGGCGGGGCAGGGGGAGGACTGAAGCTTTCTTT. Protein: CAWSGGRGRGRTEAFF.

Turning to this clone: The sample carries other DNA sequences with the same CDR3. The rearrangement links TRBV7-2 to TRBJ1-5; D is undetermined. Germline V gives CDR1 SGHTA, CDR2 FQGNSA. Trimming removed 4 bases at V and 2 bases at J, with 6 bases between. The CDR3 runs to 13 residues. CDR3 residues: CASSYRGNQPQHF. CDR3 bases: TGTGCCAGCAGCTACCGGGGCAATCAGCCCCAGCATTTT.

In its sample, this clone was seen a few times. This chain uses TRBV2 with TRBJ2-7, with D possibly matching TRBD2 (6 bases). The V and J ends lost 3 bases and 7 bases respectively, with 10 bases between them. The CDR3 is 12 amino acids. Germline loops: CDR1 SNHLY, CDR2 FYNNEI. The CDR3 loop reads CASSDYLAEQYF. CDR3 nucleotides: TGTGCCAGCAGTGATTACCTAGCGGAGCAGTACTTC. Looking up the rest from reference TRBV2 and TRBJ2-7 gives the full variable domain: EPEVTQTPSHQVTQMGQEVILRCVPISNHLYFYWYRQILGQKVEFLVSFYNNEISEKSEIFDDQFSVERPDGSNFTLKIRSTKLEDSAMYFCASSDYLAEQYFGPGTRLTVT.

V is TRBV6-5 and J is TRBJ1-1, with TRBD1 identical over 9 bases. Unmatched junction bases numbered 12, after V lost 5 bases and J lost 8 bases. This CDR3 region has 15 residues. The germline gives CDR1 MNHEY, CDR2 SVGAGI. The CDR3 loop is CASSRRQGGLTEAFF. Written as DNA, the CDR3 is TGTGCCAGCAGTAGGCGACAGGGGGGGTTAACGGAAGCTTTCTTT.

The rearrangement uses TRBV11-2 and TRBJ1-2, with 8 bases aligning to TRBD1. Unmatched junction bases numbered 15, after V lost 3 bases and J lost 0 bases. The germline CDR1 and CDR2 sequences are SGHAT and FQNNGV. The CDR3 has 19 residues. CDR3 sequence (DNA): TGTGCCAGCAGCTTCAGTGTGCGCGGACAGGGCCCAGCTAACTATGGCTACACCTTC. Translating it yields CASSFSVRGQGPANYGYTF.

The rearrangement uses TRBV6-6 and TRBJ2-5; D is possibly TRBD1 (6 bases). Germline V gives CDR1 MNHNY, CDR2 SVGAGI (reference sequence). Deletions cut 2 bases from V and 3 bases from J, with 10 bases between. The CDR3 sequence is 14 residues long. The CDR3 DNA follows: TGTGCCAGCAGTTACGGGACAACAAAAGAGACCCAGTACTTC. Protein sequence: CASSYGTTKETQYF.

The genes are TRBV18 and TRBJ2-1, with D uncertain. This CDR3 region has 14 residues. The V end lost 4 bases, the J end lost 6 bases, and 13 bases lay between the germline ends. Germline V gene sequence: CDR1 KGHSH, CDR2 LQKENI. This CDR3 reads CASSLQFHGNEQFF. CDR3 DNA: TGTGCCAGCTCACTACAGTTCCACGGCAATGAGCAGTTCTTC.

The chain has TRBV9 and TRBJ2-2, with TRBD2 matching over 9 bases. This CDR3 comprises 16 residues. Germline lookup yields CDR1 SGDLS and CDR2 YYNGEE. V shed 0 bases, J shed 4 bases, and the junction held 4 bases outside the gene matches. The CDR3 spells CASSVDGSGGTGELFF. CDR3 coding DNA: TGTGCCAGCAGCGTAGATGGTAGCGGGGGCACCGGGGAGCTGTTTTTT.